Here is one TCR beta chain with its context. TCRdb's copy holds only in-frame clones and misses some; the assay was immunoSEQ multiplex PCR. The data hold some 150,000 clones, with 84% observed a single time. The source of the sample is a study of blood T cell repertoires in COVID-19. Study members were between about 18 and 100 years old and lived in around 24 US regions. The clonotype comes from a woman in her forties or fifties who had been exposed to COVID-19. Sequencing input: PBMCs or T cells enriched from blood (not recorded which).

The CDR3 sequence is CASSPTQGVTYTQYF. The CDR3, as DNA: TGTGCCAGCAGCCCGACCCAGGGGGTTACTTATACGCAGTATTTT. This chain joins TRBV7-9 and TRBJ2-3; 7 bases line up with TRBD1. Germline loops: CDR1 SEHNR, CDR2 FQNEAQ (reference sequence). Trimming at V came to 5 bases and at J to 7 bases, leaving 12 bases not matched to a gene. CDR3 size: 15 residues.